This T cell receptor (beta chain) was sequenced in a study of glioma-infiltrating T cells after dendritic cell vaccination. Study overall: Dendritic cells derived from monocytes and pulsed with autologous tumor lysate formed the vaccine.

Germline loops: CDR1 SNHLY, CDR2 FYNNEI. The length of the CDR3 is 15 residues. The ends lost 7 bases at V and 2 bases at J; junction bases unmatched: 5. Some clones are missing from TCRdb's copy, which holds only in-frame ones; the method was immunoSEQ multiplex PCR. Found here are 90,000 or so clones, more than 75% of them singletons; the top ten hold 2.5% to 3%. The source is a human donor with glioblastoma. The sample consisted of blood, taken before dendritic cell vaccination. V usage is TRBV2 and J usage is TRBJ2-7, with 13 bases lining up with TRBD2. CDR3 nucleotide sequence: TGTGCCAGCAAGACTAGCGGGGGGCTGACCTACGAGCAGTACTTC. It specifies CASKTSGGLTYEQYF.